A selection of T cell receptor beta chains follows, all from one sample in a study of blood T cell repertoires in COVID-19. The assay was immunoSEQ multiplex PCR, and TCRdb's table has in-frame clones only and misses some. There are 150,000 to 200,000 clones in the sample; 86% occur only once, and around 24% lies in the top ten. The sequenced sample was PBMCs or T cells enriched from blood (not recorded which). The receptor set was obtained from a woman aged 40 to 50 in a cohort exposed to, infected with or recovered from COVID-19 (not recorded which). The CDR3 runs from the conserved cysteine through the conserved F or W. Each record gives: clone size, D gene, V gene, J gene, CDR3 DNA, CDR3 protein. A D gene is named only where the DNA matches it firmly. Rows give clone size only sometimes, using once, few, many, or a class for an expanded clone.

clone size: .
D gene: TRBD1
V gene: TRBV14
J gene: TRBJ2-7
CDR3 DNA: TGTGCCAGCAGCCACTGGGGACAGGCAAATTCCTACGAGCAGTACTTC
CDR3 protein: CASSHWGQANSYEQYF

clone size: .
D gene: TRBD1
V gene: TRBV11-2
J gene: TRBJ1-1
CDR3 DNA: TGTGCCAGCAGCTTAGCAGGGGGGTTTAACACTGAAGCTTTCTTT
CDR3 protein: CASSLAGGFNTEAFF

clone size: .
D gene: TRBD1
V gene: TRBV9
J gene: TRBJ1-1
CDR3 DNA: TGTGCCAGCAGCGCCAGGGGACAGGGGAACACTGAAGCTTTCTTT
CDR3 protein: CASSARGQGNTEAFF

clone size: .
D gene: .
V gene: TRBV6-5
J gene: TRBJ2-1
CDR3 DNA: TGTGCCAGCAGTTACACAGGGAATGAGCAGTTCTTC
CDR3 protein: CASSYTGNEQFF

clone size: .
D gene: .
V gene: TRBV5-1
J gene: TRBJ2-1
CDR3 DNA: TGCGCCAGCAGCTTGGGCCAGCGGGTTAGCTCCTACAATGAGCAGTTCTTC
CDR3 protein: CASSLGQRVSSYNEQFF

clone size: .
D gene: .
V gene: TRBV19
J gene: TRBJ1-5
CDR3 DNA: TGTGCCAGTAGTCAGGGGTCCTATAGCAATCAGCCCCAGCATTTT
CDR3 protein: CASSQGSYSNQPQHF

clone size: .
D gene: TRBD1
V gene: TRBV4-1
J gene: TRBJ1-1
CDR3 DNA: TGCGCCAGCAGCCAGCTGATAAGGGGGCCGACGAACACTGAAGCTTTCTTT
CDR3 protein: CASSQLIRGPTNTEAFF

clone size: few
D gene: TRBD1
V gene: TRBV5-4
J gene: TRBJ1-1
CDR3 DNA: TGTGCCAGCAGCTGGGACCCCGGGGACAGGGTCACTGAAGCTTTCTTT
CDR3 protein: CASSWDPGDRVTEAFF

clone size: .
D gene: .
V gene: TRBV28
J gene: TRBJ1-5
CDR3 DNA: TGTGCCAGCAGTTTAAATTCCGGGAGGCGCAATCAGCCCCAGCATTTT
CDR3 protein: CASSLNSGRRNQPQHF

clone size: .
D gene: .
V gene: TRBV4-3
J gene: TRBJ1-1
CDR3 DNA: TGCGCCAGCAGCCAAGGGGTAGGGAGGAACACTGAAGCTTTCTTT
CDR3 protein: CASSQGVGRNTEAFF

clone size: .
D gene: .
V gene: TRBV2
J gene: TRBJ2-3
CDR3 DNA: TGTGCCAGCATTACGAGAGGTTCCGGTCCGCAGTATTTT
CDR3 protein: CASITRGSGPQYF

clone size: .
D gene: .
V gene: TRBV7-9
J gene: TRBJ1-2
CDR3 DNA: TGTGCCAGCAGCCATCCCACAGGGTTGGAGGCTAACTATGGCTACACCTTC
CDR3 protein: CASSHPTGLEANYGYTF

clone size: few
D gene: .
V gene: TRBV5-8
J gene: TRBJ1-4
CDR3 DNA: TGTGCCAGCAGCCAACTGATTTCAGGGCGAACTAATGAAAAACTGTTTTTT
CDR3 protein: CASSQLISGRTNEKLFF

clone size: .
D gene: .
V gene: TRBV3-1/TRBV3-2
J gene: TRBJ1-5
CDR3 DNA: TGTGCCAGCAGCCAAGGGCATCAGCCCCAGCATTTT
CDR3 protein: CASSQGHQPQHF

clone size: .
D gene: TRBD2
V gene: TRBV7-8
J gene: TRBJ2-7
CDR3 DNA: TGTGCCAGCAGCTTACCCTGGGGGACTAGTGTCTTCCACGAGCAGTACTTC
CDR3 protein: CASSLPWGTSVFHEQYF

clone size: .
D gene: .
V gene: TRBV4-3
J gene: TRBJ1-2
CDR3 DNA: TGCGCCAGCAGCCCGGGACTGCGCGGGTATGGCTACACCTTC
CDR3 protein: CASSPGLRGYGYTF

clone size: .
D gene: TRBD1
V gene: TRBV6-5
J gene: TRBJ1-1
CDR3 DNA: TGTGCCAGCAGTTACTCCGACAGGGTACTCGAAGCTTTCTTT
CDR3 protein: CASSYSDRVLEAFF

clone size: once
D gene: .
V gene: TRBV4-1
J gene: TRBJ2-7
CDR3 DNA: TGCGCCAGCAGCCAAGCAGAGGGTCCCTACGAGCAGTACTTC
CDR3 protein: CASSQAEGPYEQYF

clone size: .
D gene: .
V gene: TRBV7-9
J gene: TRBJ1-2
CDR3 DNA: TGTGCCAGCAGCGCCCAGGGGTTTACCCCCTATGGCTACACCTTC
CDR3 protein: CASSAQGFTPYGYTF

clone size: .
D gene: .
V gene: TRBV12-2
J gene: TRBJ2-7
CDR3 DNA: TGTGCAAGTCGCTTAGAAGGAGGGATAAGTGGGTACTTC
CDR3 protein: CASRLEGGISGYF

clone size: few
D gene: TRBD2
V gene: TRBV5-4
J gene: TRBJ2-7
CDR3 DNA: TGTGCCAGCAGCTTGTTCTCTAGCGGGGCAACCTACGAGCAGTACTTC
CDR3 protein: CASSLFSSGATYEQYF

clone size: .
D gene: .
V gene: TRBV18
J gene: TRBJ1-3
CDR3 DNA: TGTGCCAGCTCACCACTTTCGGACACAGGAAACACCATATATTTT
CDR3 protein: CASSPLSDTGNTIYF

clone size: .
D gene: .
V gene: TRBV4-1
J gene: TRBJ2-2
CDR3 DNA: TGCGCCAGCAGCCAAGTGGTTTGGGGGACTTTATACACCGGGGAGCTGTTTTTT
CDR3 protein: CASSQVVWGTLYTGELFF

clone size: .
D gene: TRBD2
V gene: TRBV4-1
J gene: TRBJ2-2
CDR3 DNA: TGCGCCAGCACCGAACGGGGGGGGCCTATCGGGGAGCTGTTTTTT
CDR3 protein: CASTERGGPIGELFF

clone size: .
D gene: .
V gene: TRBV19
J gene: TRBJ1-1
CDR3 DNA: TGTGCCAGTAGTATATTAACAGGGATGAACACTGAAGCTTTCTTT
CDR3 protein: CASSILTGMNTEAFF

clone size: .
D gene: TRBD1
V gene: TRBV7-8
J gene: TRBJ1-6
CDR3 DNA: TGTGCCAGCAGACAGGGGGTGGGGAATTCACCCCTCCACTTT
CDR3 protein: CASRQGVGNSPLHF

clone size: .
D gene: .
V gene: TRBV30
J gene: TRBJ2-5
CDR3 DNA: TGTGCCTGGAGCCCCTGGGGGGGCGGGGAGACCCAGTACTTC
CDR3 protein: CAWSPWGGGETQYF

clone size: .
D gene: TRBD2
V gene: TRBV7-2
J gene: TRBJ2-1
CDR3 DNA: TGTGCCAGCAGCCCCCCGGGACTAGCGGGAGGCTATCTGTTCTTC
CDR3 protein: CASSPPGLAGGYLFF

clone size: few
D gene: .
V gene: TRBV6-5
J gene: TRBJ1-2
CDR3 DNA: TGTGCCAGCAGCCGAGGCCAAGCCTATGGCTACACCTTC
CDR3 protein: CASSRGQAYGYTF

clone size: .
D gene: TRBD1
V gene: TRBV6-1
J gene: TRBJ1-3
CDR3 DNA: TGTGCCAGCAGTGTATGGGACAGGGGATCTGGAAACACCATATATTTT
CDR3 protein: CASSVWDRGSGNTIYF

clone size: .
D gene: TRBD2
V gene: TRBV3-1/TRBV3-2
J gene: TRBJ2-1
CDR3 DNA: TGTGCCAGCAGTCTAGCGGGATTTGCCTATGGTGAGCAGTTCTTC
CDR3 protein: CASSLAGFAYGEQFF

clone size: .
D gene: .
V gene: TRBV11-2
J gene: TRBJ2-4
CDR3 DNA: TGTGCCAGCAGCTTAGTTTTGGGGGAGGTCGGGTCGGACAAAAACATTCAGTACTTC
CDR3 protein: CASSLVLGEVGSDKNIQYF

clone size: .
D gene: TRBD2
V gene: TRBV9
J gene: TRBJ2-3
CDR3 DNA: TGTGCCAGCAGCTACCTAGCGGGGGGGGAGCAGGCTACGCAGTATTTT
CDR3 protein: CASSYLAGGEQATQYF

clone size: .
D gene: .
V gene: TRBV9
J gene: TRBJ2-2
CDR3 DNA: TGTGCCAGCAGCGTAGGTAGTATGACCGGGGAGCTGTTTTTT
CDR3 protein: CASSVGSMTGELFF

clone size: once
D gene: .
V gene: TRBV7-8
J gene: TRBJ2-1
CDR3 DNA: TGTGCCAGCAGCCTAGGGGGGCTTTCCTACAATGAGCAGTTCTTC
CDR3 protein: CASSLGGLSYNEQFF

clone size: .
D gene: TRBD1
V gene: TRBV6-5
J gene: TRBJ1-2
CDR3 DNA: TGTGCCAGCAGTTTCGGACAGGGGCCCTATGGCTACACCTTC
CDR3 protein: CASSFGQGPYGYTF

clone size: .
D gene: TRBD2
V gene: TRBV7-2
J gene: TRBJ2-1
CDR3 DNA: TGTGCCAGCAGCTTAAGCGGGAGCTCCTACAATGAGCAGTTCTTC
CDR3 protein: CASSLSGSSYNEQFF

clone size: .
D gene: .
V gene: TRBV30
J gene: TRBJ1-2
CDR3 DNA: TGTGCCTGGAGTCCGGGGGGCTGGGGCTACACCTTC
CDR3 protein: CAWSPGGWGYTF

clone size: .
D gene: TRBD1
V gene: TRBV7-9
J gene: TRBJ1-5
CDR3 DNA: TGTGCCAGCAGCTTCGGACAGGGCTTGGACAATCAGCCCCAGCATTTT
CDR3 protein: CASSFGQGLDNQPQHF

clone size: .
D gene: .
V gene: TRBV6-5
J gene: TRBJ1-3
CDR3 DNA: TGTGCCAGCAGTTACCAGGGCGTTGGAAACACCATATATTTT
CDR3 protein: CASSYQGVGNTIYF

clone size: .
D gene: TRBD2
V gene: TRBV28
J gene: TRBJ2-3
CDR3 DNA: TGTGCCAGCAGCCCCCTAGCGGAGATAGGCACAGATACGCAGTATTTT
CDR3 protein: CASSPLAEIGTDTQYF

clone size: .
D gene: TRBD1
V gene: TRBV7-8
J gene: TRBJ1-5
CDR3 DNA: TGTGCCAGCAGCCCCGGACAGGAGGGCAATCAGCCCCAGCATTTT
CDR3 protein: CASSPGQEGNQPQHF

clone size: .
D gene: .
V gene: TRBV28
J gene: TRBJ1-2
CDR3 DNA: TGTGCCAGCAGTTTCGGGAATCGAAATGGCTACACCTTC
CDR3 protein: CASSFGNRNGYTF

clone size: .
D gene: .
V gene: TRBV13
J gene: TRBJ1-2
CDR3 DNA: TGTGCCAGCAGCTTAATTCAGGGCGGCGATGGCTACACCTTC
CDR3 protein: CASSLIQGGDGYTF

clone size: .
D gene: TRBD2
V gene: TRBV11-2
J gene: TRBJ2-1
CDR3 DNA: TGTGCCAGCAGCTTCACCGAGGGAGGGCCCCATGAGCAGTTCTTC
CDR3 protein: CASSFTEGGPHEQFF

clone size: .
D gene: .
V gene: TRBV2
J gene: TRBJ1-1
CDR3 DNA: TGTGCCAGCAGTGATTCGGGGTGGAACACTGAAGCTTTCTTT
CDR3 protein: CASSDSGWNTEAFF

clone size: .
D gene: TRBD2
V gene: TRBV11-3
J gene: TRBJ2-3
CDR3 DNA: TGTGCCAGCAGCCCCGGGACTAGCCAAGATACGCAGTATTTT
CDR3 protein: CASSPGTSQDTQYF

clone size: .
D gene: .
V gene: TRBV10-3
J gene: TRBJ2-3
CDR3 DNA: TGTGCCATCAGTGAGTCGGGCACAGGGACAAGCACAGATACGCAGTATTTT
CDR3 protein: CAISESGTGTSTDTQYF

clone size: .
D gene: .
V gene: TRBV4-1
J gene: TRBJ2-2
CDR3 DNA: TGCGCCAGCACCACCACCTCGACAGGATATTTCACCGGGGAGCTGTTTTTT
CDR3 protein: CASTTTSTGYFTGELFF

clone size: .
D gene: .
V gene: TRBV5-1
J gene: TRBJ1-1
CDR3 DNA: TGCGCCAGCAGCTTGCGGTCCGGGCAGGGTGAAGCTTTCTTT
CDR3 protein: CASSLRSGQGEAFF

clone size: .
D gene: .
V gene: TRBV3-1/TRBV3-2
J gene: TRBJ1-3
CDR3 DNA: TGTGCCAGCAGCTATCCACAGGGAAACACCATATATTTT
CDR3 protein: CASSYPQGNTIYF

clone size: .
D gene: .
V gene: TRBV6-5
J gene: TRBJ1-2
CDR3 DNA: TGTGCCAGCAGCTCCGGGAGCCCGAGCTATGGCTACACCTTC
CDR3 protein: CASSSGSPSYGYTF